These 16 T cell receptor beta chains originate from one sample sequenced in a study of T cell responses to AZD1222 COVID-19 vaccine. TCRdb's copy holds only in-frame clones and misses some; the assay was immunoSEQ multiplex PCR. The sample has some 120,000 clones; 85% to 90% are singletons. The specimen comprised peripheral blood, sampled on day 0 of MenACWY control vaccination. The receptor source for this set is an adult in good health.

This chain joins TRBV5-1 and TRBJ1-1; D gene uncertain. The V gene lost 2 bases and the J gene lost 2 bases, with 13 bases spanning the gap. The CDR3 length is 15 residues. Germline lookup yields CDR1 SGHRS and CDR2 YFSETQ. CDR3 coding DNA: TGCGCCAGCAGCTTTACGGCGGGATACAACACTGAAGCTTTCTTT. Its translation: CASSFTAGYNTEAFF. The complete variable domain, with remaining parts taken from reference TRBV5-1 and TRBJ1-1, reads KAGVTQTPRYLIKTRGQQVTLSCSPISGHRSVSWYQQTPGQGLQFLFEYFSETQRNKGNFPGRFSGRQFSNSRSEMNVSTLELGDSALYLCASSFTAGYNTEAFFGQGTRLTVV.

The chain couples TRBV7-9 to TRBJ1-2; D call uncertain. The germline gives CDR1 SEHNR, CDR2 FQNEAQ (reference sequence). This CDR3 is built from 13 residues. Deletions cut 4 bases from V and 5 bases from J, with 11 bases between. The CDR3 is CASSSSPTYGYTF. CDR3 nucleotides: TGTGCCAGCAGCTCAAGCCCGACGTATGGCTACACCTTC.

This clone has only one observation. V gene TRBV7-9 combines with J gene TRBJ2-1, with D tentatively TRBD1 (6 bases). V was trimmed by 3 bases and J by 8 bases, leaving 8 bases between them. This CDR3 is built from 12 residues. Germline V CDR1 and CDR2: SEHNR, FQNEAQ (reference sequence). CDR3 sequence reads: CASSFRGDEQFF. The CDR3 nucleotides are TGTGCCAGCAGCTTCAGGGGAGATGAGCAGTTCTTC.

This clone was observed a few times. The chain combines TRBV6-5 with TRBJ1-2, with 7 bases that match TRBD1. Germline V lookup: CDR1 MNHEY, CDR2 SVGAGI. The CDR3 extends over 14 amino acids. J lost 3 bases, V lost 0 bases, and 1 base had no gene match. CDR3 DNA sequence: TGTGCCAGCAGTTACTCAGGGGGCGACTATGGCTACACCTTC. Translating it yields CASSYSGGDYGYTF.

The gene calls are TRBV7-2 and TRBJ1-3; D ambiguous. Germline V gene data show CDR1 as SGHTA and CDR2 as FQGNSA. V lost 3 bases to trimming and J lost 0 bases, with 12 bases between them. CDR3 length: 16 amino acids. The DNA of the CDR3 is TGTGCCAGCAGCTTTCCGGGCCCGAACTCTGGAAACACCATATATTTT. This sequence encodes CASSFPGPNSGNTIYF.

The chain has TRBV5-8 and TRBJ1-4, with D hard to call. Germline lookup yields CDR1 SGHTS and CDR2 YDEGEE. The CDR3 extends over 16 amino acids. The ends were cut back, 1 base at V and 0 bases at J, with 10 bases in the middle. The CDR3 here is CASSLLGVSTNEKLFF. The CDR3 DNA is TGTGCCAGCAGCTTGCTCGGGGTATCAACTAATGAAAAACTGTTTTTT.

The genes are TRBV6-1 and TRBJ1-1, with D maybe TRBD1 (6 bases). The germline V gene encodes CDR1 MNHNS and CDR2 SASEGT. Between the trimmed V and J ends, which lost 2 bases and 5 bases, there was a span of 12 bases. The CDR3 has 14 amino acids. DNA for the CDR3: TGTGCCAGCAGTGAAACAGGGTTTCTGACTGAAGCTTTCTTT. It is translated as CASSETGFLTEAFF.

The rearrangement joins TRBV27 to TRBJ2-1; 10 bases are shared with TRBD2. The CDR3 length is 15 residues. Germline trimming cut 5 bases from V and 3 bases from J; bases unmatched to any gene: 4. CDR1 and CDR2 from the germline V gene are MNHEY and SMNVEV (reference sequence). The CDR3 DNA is TGTGCCAGCAGTCCCGGGACTAGCGTCTACAATGAGCAGTTCTTC. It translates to CASSPGTSVYNEQFF.

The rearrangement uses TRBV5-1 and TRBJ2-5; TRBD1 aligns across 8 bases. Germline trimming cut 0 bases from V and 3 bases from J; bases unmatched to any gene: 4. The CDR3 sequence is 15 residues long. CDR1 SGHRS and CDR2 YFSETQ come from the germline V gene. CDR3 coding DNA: TGCGCCAGCAGCTTGGGGACAGGGAGCGAAGAGACCCAGTACTTC. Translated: CASSLGTGSEETQYF.

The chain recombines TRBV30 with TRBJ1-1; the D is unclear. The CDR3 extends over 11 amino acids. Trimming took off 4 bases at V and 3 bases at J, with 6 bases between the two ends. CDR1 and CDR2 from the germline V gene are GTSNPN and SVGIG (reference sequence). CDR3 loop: CAWTGDTEAFF. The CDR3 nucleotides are TGTGCCTGGACCGGGGACACTGAAGCTTTCTTT.

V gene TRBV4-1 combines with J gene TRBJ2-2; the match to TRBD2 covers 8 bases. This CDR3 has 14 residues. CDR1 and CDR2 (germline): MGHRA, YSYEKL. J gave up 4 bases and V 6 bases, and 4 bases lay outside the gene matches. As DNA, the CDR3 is TGCGCCAGCAGTCTCGGGAGGGGCACCGGGGAGCTGTTTTTT. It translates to CASSLGRGTGELFF.

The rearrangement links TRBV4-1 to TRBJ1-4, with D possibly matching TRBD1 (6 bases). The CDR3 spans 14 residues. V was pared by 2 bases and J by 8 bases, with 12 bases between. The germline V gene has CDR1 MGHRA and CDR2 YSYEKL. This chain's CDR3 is CASSQTGIREKLFF. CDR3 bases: TGCGCCAGCAGCCAAACAGGGATTAGGGAAAAACTGTTTTTT.

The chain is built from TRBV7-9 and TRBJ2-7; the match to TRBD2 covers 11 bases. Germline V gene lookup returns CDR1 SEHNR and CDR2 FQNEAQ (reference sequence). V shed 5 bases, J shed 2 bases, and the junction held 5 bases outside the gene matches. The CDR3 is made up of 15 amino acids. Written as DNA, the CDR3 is TGTGCCAGCAGCCCCGTAGCGGGAGGGACCTACGAGCAGTACTTC. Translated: CASSPVAGGTYEQYF.

The CDR3 DNA reads TGCGCCAGCAGCAAAAACCCCGCAGAGCCTAATGAAAAACTGTTTTTT. This translates into CASSKNPAEPNEKLFF. The genes are TRBV4-3 and TRBJ1-4; D uncertain. CDR3 length: 16 amino acids. Trimming removed 5 bases at V and 3 bases at J, with 16 bases between. CDR1 is LGHNA, CDR2 YSLEER, per germline.

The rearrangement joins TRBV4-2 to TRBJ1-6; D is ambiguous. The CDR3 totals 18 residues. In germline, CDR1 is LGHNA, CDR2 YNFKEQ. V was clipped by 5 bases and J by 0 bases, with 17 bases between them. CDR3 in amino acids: CASSFAGDGSSYNSPLHF. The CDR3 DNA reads TGTGCCAGCAGCTTCGCTGGAGACGGCAGCTCCTATAATTCACCCCTCCACTTT.

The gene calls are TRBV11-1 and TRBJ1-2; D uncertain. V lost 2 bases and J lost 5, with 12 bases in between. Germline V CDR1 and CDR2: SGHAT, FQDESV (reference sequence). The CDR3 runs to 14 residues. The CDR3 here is CASSLRQDTYGYTF. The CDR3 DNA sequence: TGTGCCAGCAGCTTACGGCAGGATACATATGGCTACACCTTC.